The text below deals with one T cell receptor (beta chain). Its antigen remains unidentified. CDR1 and CDR2 from the germline V gene are MNHNY and SVGAGI (reference sequence). The CDR3 has 15 residues. V was clipped by 6 bases and J by 4 bases, with 16 bases between them. The data are from a study of lymphopenia after photon versus proton radiotherapy. Study-level results: In patients who died, overall survival fell as post-nadir TCR diversity dropped more. After the lymphocyte nadir, photon-treated repertoires showed oligoclonal expansion, especially of CD8+ Temra cells. Proton therapy kept repertoires fairly stable, unlike photons, which gained effector/memory cells.

The method was immunoSEQ multiplex PCR; TCRdb's version includes in-frame clones alone and lacks a portion of them. Counted here are approximately 70,000 clones, around 90% occurring once; the ten biggest clones make up roughly 13%. The clonotype comes from an elderly man with esophageal cancer. The material sequenced was peripheral blood, taken from a patient treated with proton-based radiotherapy. The chain has TRBV6-6 and TRBJ2-1; no firm D call. The CDR3 region is CASSPTPALYNEQFF. The CDR3 DNA follows: TGTGCCAGCAGCCCGACTCCCGCCCTATACAATGAGCAGTTCTTC.